Included here is one TCR beta chain sequence, with context. What it binds is not known. 60 Vbeta and 13 Jbeta primers were used in PCR. Method: immunoSEQ multiplex PCR; TCRdb's copy keeps in-frame clones and lacks some. The table lists some 200,000 clones, around 80% of them singletons. The sample originates from a study of cytomegalovirus exposure and HLA in healthy donors. Whole-study findings and limits: A later analysis linked 16,951 TCR beta sequences to HLA alleles at 0.05 false discovery rate.

This TCR came from a woman in her 40s in good health and CMV-seronegative. The sequenced material came from PBMCs.

The DNA of the CDR3 is TGTGCCAGCAGCTTGCCACCCTCTCGTAGGAACACTGAAGCTTTCTTT. Translation gives CASSLPPSRRNTEAFF. V usage is TRBV5-6 and J usage is TRBJ1-1, with D unclear. Germline values: CDR1 SGHDT, CDR2 YYEEEE. CDR3 length: 16 residues. Between the trimmed V and J ends, which lost 1 base and 1 base, there was a span of 14 bases.